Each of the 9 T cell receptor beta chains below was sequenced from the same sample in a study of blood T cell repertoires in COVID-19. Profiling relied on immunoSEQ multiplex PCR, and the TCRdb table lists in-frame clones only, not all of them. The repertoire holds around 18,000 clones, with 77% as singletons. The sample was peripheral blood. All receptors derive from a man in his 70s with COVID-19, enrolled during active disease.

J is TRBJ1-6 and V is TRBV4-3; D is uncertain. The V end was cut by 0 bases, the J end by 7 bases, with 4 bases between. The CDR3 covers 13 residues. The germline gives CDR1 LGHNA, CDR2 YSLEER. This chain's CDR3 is CASSQESNSPLHF. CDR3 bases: TGCGCCAGCAGCCAAGAAAGCAATTCACCCCTCCACTTT.

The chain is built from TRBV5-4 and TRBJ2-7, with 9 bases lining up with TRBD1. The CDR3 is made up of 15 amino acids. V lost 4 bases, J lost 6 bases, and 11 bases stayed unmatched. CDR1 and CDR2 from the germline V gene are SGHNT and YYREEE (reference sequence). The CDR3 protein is CASSLRDRAVGEQYF. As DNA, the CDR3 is TGTGCCAGCAGCCTTCGGGACAGGGCGGTCGGCGAGCAGTACTTC.

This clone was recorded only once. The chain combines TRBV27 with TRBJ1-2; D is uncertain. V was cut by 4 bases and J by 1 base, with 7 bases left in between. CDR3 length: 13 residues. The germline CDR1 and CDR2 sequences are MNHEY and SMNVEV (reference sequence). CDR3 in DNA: TGTGCCAGCAGTTCCGGGATTAACTATGGCTACACCTTC. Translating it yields CASSSGINYGYTF.

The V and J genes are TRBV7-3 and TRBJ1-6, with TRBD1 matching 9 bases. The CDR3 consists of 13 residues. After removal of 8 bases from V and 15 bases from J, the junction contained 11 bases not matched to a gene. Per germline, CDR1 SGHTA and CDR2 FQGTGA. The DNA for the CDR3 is TGTGCCAGCGGAGACCCTAGGGACAGGGTCCTCCACTTT. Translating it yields CASGDPRDRVLHF.

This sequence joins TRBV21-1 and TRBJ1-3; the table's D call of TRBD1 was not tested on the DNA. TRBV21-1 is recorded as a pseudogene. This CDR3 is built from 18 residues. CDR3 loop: CASTRIGTPGSRKNTIYF. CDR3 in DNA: TGTGCCAGCACCAGAATTGGGACACCAGGGTCCAGGAAAAACACCATATATTTT.

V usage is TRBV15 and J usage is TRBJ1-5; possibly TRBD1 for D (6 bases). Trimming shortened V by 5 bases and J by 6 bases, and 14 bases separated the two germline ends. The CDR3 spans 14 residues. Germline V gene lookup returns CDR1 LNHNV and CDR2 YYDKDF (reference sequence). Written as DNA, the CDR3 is TGTGCCACCAGCGGCACAGGGTCGCGTCAGCCCCAGCATTTT. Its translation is CATSGTGSRQPQHF.

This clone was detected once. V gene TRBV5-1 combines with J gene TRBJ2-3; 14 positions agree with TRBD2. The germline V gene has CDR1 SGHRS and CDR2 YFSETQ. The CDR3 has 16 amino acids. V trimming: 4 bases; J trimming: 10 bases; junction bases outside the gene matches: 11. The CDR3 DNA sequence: TGCGCCAGCAGCAGCTCCGGGACTAGCGGGAGAGGGGCGCAGTATTTT. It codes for CASSSSGTSGRGAQYF.

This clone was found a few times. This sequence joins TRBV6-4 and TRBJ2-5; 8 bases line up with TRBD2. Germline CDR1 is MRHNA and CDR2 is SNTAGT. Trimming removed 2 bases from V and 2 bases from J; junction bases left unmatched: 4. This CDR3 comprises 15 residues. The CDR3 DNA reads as TGTGCCAGCAGTGACGAGGCGGGGGGTCAAGAGACCCAGTACTTC. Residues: CASSDEAGGQETQYF.

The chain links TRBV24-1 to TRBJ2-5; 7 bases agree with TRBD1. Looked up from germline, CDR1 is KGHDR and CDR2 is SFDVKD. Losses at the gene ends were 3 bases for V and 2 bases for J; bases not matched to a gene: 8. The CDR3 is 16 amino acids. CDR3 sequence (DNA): TGTGCCACCAGTGATCCTCAGGGACAGATACAAGAGACCCAGTACTTC. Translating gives CATSDPQGQIQETQYF.